This T cell receptor beta chain came from a study of CD8 T cells in Susac syndrome. An amount of RNA that ranged from roughly 0.45 to 1 ug was reverse transcribed with random hexamers. The amplification used immunoSEQ multiplex PCR on TCR beta CDR3; it spanned 54 Vbeta and 13 Jbeta. TCRdb re-called the immunoSEQ multiplex PCR reads through MiXCR, storing one row per CDR3 protein. This table holds some 150,000 distinct CDR3 sequences, roughly 95% found once. As regards this clonotype: Its antigen is still unknown.

CDR3 size: 14 residues. V lost 7 bases to trimming and J lost 7 bases; unmatched junction nucleotides: 8. General observations from the study: The study recognized that its TCR sequencing and HLA analysis covered a relatively small number of individuals.

The sequence was collected from a human donor with multiple sclerosis. Sequenced: CD8+ T cells from PBMCs. The genes are TRBV12-3 or TRBV12-4 and TRBJ2-5; 11 bases are shared with TRBD2. CDR3 DNA: TGTGCCAGCACCCCGGGACTAGCGGTGGGGACCCAGTACTTC. Its protein product is CASTPGLAVGTQYF.